This T cell receptor beta chain was retrieved from a study of shared clonotypes between healthy human individuals. This table comes from immunoSEQ multiplex PCR, and its TCRdb copy is limited to in-frame clones, with some not included. The sample yields about 820,000 clones, 80% to 95% seen once. V shed 4 bases and J 8 bases; nucleotides not matched to a gene: 12. CDR1 and CDR2 from the germline V gene are SGDLS and YYNGEE. The CDR3 totals 16 residues. The count of this clone is one. Positive CCR7 selection of CD45RO-negative cells yielded the naive CD8 cells, and terminally differentiated effector memory CD45RA+ cells were excluded.

Material for sequencing was naive CD8+ T cells sorted from blood. The chain has TRBV9 and TRBJ2-2; 9 positions agree with TRBD2. The receptor was isolated from a man younger than 40 in good health. The CDR3 protein is CASSPTGLAGRGELFF. For the CDR3, the DNA is TGTGCCAGCAGCCCAACGGGACTAGCCGGACGAGGGGAGCTGTTTTTT. The full variable domain, completed using reference TRBV9 and TRBJ2-2, is DSGVTQTPKHLITATGQRVTLRCSPRSGDLSVYWYQQSLDQGLQFLIQYYNGEERAKGNILERFSAQQFPDLHSELNLSSLELGDSALYFCASSPTGLAGRGELFFGEGSRLTVL.